These T cell receptor beta chains were read from a single sample in a study of monozygotic twins with inflammatory bowel disease. TCRdb processed the 5' RACE reads again and assigns one entry to each CDR3 protein, with no DNA. The sample totals about 200,000 distinct CDR3 sequences. Sequenced input: blood. These receptors were obtained from a human donor with ulcerative colitis or Crohn's disease, or a healthy co-twin of an affected twin (not recorded which). The CDR3 runs from the conserved cysteine through the conserved F or W.

v_call	j_call	cdr3_aa
TRBV5-1	TRBJ2-4	CAKTSDLAKNIQYF
TRBV20-1	TRBJ1-5	CSAGGERNQPQHF
TRBV7-2	TRBJ1-1	CASSWEGAVNTEAFF
TRBV12-3/TRBV12-4	TRBJ1-1	CASMLDRETEAFF
TRBV12-3/TRBV12-4	TRBJ2-7	CASSPRNMAYEQYF
TRBV24-1	TRBJ2-7	CATSGRIRGEQYF
TRBV6-1	TRBJ2-1	CASSEWDRDNEQFF
TRBV27	TRBJ2-3	CASSLFTPLAGVTDTQYF
TRBV12-3/TRBV12-4	TRBJ2-3	CASKQGGTDTQYF
TRBV30	TRBJ2-1	CAWTWSLSYNEQFF
TRBV12-3/TRBV12-4	TRBJ1-1	CASSPPGGVDEAFF
TRBV4-2	TRBJ2-7	CASSQELNEQYF
TRBV7-8	TRBJ2-5	CASSPERLLAGDF
TRBV12-3/TRBV12-4	TRBJ1-5	CASSLGQGKQPQHF
TRBV12-3/TRBV12-4	TRBJ2-1	CASSLLPDINEQFF
TRBV7-2	TRBJ2-1	CASSLWTSGSYNEQFF
TRBV13	TRBJ1-6	CASSFVQGKDSALHF
TRBV3-1	TRBJ2-7	CASSPGGTGGFYEQYF